This T cell receptor beta chain was captured by sequencing in a study of T cell repertoires in cytomegalovirus infection. This clonotype was detected only a few times. The antigen remains unidentified. TCRdb used MiXCR to reprocess the reads, holding one entry per CDR3 protein. The repertoire has 80,000 to 90,000 distinct CDR3 sequences, roughly 44% of them found once; the top ten carry roughly 93%. The length of the CDR3 is 16 residues. Germline assignment: CDR1 ENHRY and CDR2 SYGVKD. V was clipped by 2 bases and J by 1 base; unmatched bases: 6. This clonotype originated in a human donor in good health (CMV status not recorded). Some clones in this sample may be carry-over from other donors' samples. V is TRBV10-3 and J is TRBJ2-7; 9 nucleotides align to TRBD1. Sequenced here: CD8+ T cells from cultured PBMCs, sampled from culture after CMV antigen stimulation. CDR3 sequence reads: CAISEPGQGPSYEQYF. The DNA for the CDR3 is TGTGCCATCAGTGAGCCGGGACAGGGACCGTCCTACGAGCAGTACTTC.